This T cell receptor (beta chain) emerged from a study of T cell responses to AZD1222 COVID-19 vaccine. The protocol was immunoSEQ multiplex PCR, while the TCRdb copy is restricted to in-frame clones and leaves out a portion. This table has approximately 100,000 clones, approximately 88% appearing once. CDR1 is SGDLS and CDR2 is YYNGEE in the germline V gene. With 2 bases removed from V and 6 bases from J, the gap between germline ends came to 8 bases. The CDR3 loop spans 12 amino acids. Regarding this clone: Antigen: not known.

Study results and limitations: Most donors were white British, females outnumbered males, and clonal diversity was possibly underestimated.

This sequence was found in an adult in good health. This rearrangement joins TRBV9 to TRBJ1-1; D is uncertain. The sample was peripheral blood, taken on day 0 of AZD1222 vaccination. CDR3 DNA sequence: TGTGCCAGCAGCGTTGGTGGACCTGAAGCTTTCTTT. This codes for CASSVGGPEAFF.